These T cell receptor beta chains were read from a single sample in a study of metastatic and nonmetastatic thyroid tumors. MiXCR re-clonotyped the PCR reads for TCRdb. This sample carries about 33,000 clones, 9.5% to 14% of them seen once, and the ten largest clones take 16%. Sequenced: blood. The receptor source for this set is a female donor with papillary thyroid cancer or a benign thyroid nodule (not recorded which). Some clones in this sample may be carry-over from other donors' samples. Both conserved end residues are part of each CDR3. The D gene is left open where the match is weak. Expanded clones get a size class; other rows say once, few or many, or leave the size out.

d_call clone_size j_call v_call cdr3_length cdr3_aa cdr3_nt
- many TRBJ1-3 TRBV5-1 14 CASSLASSGNTIYF TGCGCCAGCAGCTTGGCCAGTTCTGGAAACACCATATATTTT
- many TRBJ2-7 TRBV28 16 CASSDSQGQPSYEQYF TGTGCCAGCAGTGATTCTCAGGGGCAACCTTCCTACGAGCAGTACTTC
TRBD1 many TRBJ1-2 TRBV12-3/TRBV12-4 15 CASSLTDRVLYGYTF TGTGCCAGCAGTCTCACGGACAGGGTATTGTATGGCTACACCTTC
TRBD1 - TRBJ2-7 TRBV2 12 CASSSGQDEQYF TGTGCCAGCAGTTCGGGACAGGACGAGCAGTACTTC
TRBD1 many TRBJ1-2 TRBV19 14 CASSIPDRPYGYTF TGTGCCAGTAGTATCCCGGACAGGCCCTATGGCTACACCTTC
- few TRBJ1-5 TRBV15 14 CATSSWGENQPQHF TGTGCCACCAGCAGTTGGGGGGAAAATCAGCCCCAGCATTTT
TRBD2 many TRBJ2-2 TRBV29-1 15 CSVTRGLAGTGELFF TGCAGCGTCACCAGGGGACTAGCGGGAACCGGGGAGCTGTTTTTT
- many TRBJ1-1 TRBV29-1 13 CSAQTAVNTEAFF TGCAGCGCCCAGACAGCTGTGAACACTGAAGCTTTCTTT
- - TRBJ1-6 TRBV20-1 15 CSAREGDKVNSPPHF TGCAGTGCTAGAGAGGGGGACAAGGTTAATTCACCCCCCCACTTT
TRBD2 many TRBJ2-3 TRBV5-1 16 CASSPLVSGYTDTQYF TGCGCCAGCAGCCCTCTTGTTAGCGGGTACACAGATACGCAGTATTTT
- many TRBJ1-5 TRBV19 14 CASSIAGGNQPQHF TGTGCCAGTAGTATCGCCGGGGGCAATCAGCCCCAGCATTTT
TRBD2 medium-sized TRBJ2-1 TRBV6-1 13 CATLAGGFNEQFF TGTGCCACTCTAGCGGGAGGGTTTAATGAGCAGTTCTTC
TRBD1 many TRBJ1-1 TRBV10-3 14 CAISSGTGNTEAFF TGTGCCATCAGTTCCGGGACAGGGAACACTGAAGCTTTCTTT
- many TRBJ2-7 TRBV3-1 15 CASSQDLTATYEQYF TGTGCCAGCAGCCAAGATCTTACAGCTACCTACGAGCAGTACTTC
TRBD2 - TRBJ2-3 TRBV7-3 18 CASSLRVSGRPILDTQYF TGTGCCAGCAGCTTAAGAGTGAGCGGGAGGCCGATCTTGGATACGCAGTATTTT
- - TRBJ2-1 TRBV28 15 CASSSTGGHHNEQFF TGTGCCAGCAGTTCCACCGGGGGCCACCACAATGAGCAGTTCTTC
TRBD1 many TRBJ2-7 TRBV6-1 13 CASSRQGAREQYF TGTGCCAGCAGTAGACAGGGGGCACGGGAGCAGTACTTC
- many TRBJ2-3 TRBV20-1 16 CSARGPPPTSTDTQYF TGCAGTGCTAGAGGCCCCCCCCCGACTAGCACAGATACGCAGTATTTT
TRBD2 medium-sized TRBJ2-5 TRBV19 15 CASSMTSGHQETQYF TGTGCCAGTAGTATGACTAGCGGCCACCAAGAGACCCAGTACTTC
- many TRBJ1-2 TRBV28 15 CASSLSLGSGYGYTF TGTGCCAGCAGTTTAAGTCTGGGGTCTGGATATGGCTACACCTTC
- many TRBJ2-2 TRBV3-1 15 CASSRTGANTGELFF TGTGCCAGCAGCCGCACAGGTGCGAACACCGGGGAGCTGTTTTTT
TRBD1 few TRBJ1-4 TRBV7-9 15 CAGSPGQGANEKLFF TGTGCCGGCAGCCCAGGACAGGGCGCTAATGAAAAACTGTTTTTT
- many TRBJ1-1 TRBV28 15 CASRSAGEGHTEAFF TGTGCCAGCCGATCTGCGGGGGAGGGGCACACTGAAGCTTTCTTT
- many TRBJ1-5 TRBV29-1 14 CSVAPGPYNQPQHF TGCAGCGTGGCCCCCGGGCCTTATAATCAGCCCCAGCATTTT